This T cell receptor (beta chain) comes out of a study of cytomegalovirus exposure and HLA in healthy donors. Overall study context: Unique TCRs numbering approximately 80 million, obtained from HLA-typed donors, made up an early data release.

The CDR3 covers 15 residues. Germline CDR1 is LNHDA and CDR2 is SQIVND (reference sequence). V lost 3 bases to trimming and J lost 2 bases; unmatched junction nucleotides: 2. Vbeta (60) and Jbeta (13) primers were used in the PCR. Under the authors' procedure: Later work found tens of millions of unique TCR beta chains, with 9.5 million to 14 million shared. Produced via immunoSEQ multiplex PCR; TCRdb's table is partial and in-frame only. The V and J calls and clone size come from that table; D and trimming were worked out from the DNA. The sample contains nearly 300,000 clones, 75% to 90% of which appear only once.

Sequences were obtained from PBMCs. This chain uses TRBV19 with TRBJ2-1; TRBD2 matches at 9 bases. The source of this sequence is a man aged 35 to 55 in good health and CMV-seropositive. The CDR3 bases are TGTGCCAGTAGTATTTCTAGCGGGGCCTACAATGAGCAGTTCTTC. Residues: CASSISSGAYNEQFF.